A single sample is the source of the 2 T cell receptor beta chains below, sequenced in a study of control samples from healthy donors and cancer patients. Assay: immunoSEQ multiplex PCR; the TCRdb copy retains only in-frame clones and omits some. The table records around 30,000 clones, 94% of them present only once. The sample consisted of blood. The receptors derive from a man aged 55 to 70 in good health.

The chain joins TRBV5-1 to TRBJ1-5; D is unresolved. V was pared by 0 bases and J by 7 bases, with 8 bases between. There are 13 residues in the CDR3. From germline, CDR1 is SGHRS and CDR2 YFSETQ. The CDR3 sequence: CASSLVGDQPQHF. In DNA form, the CDR3 reads TGCGCCAGCAGCTTGGTGGGAGACCAGCCCCAGCATTTT.

The chain uses TRBV27 and TRBJ1-4; TRBD1 matches at 10 bases. Germline CDR1 and CDR2: MNHEY and SMNVEV (reference sequence). V gave up 8 bases and J gave up 8 bases; unmatched junction bases: 14. This CDR3 comprises 16 residues. CDR3 DNA: TGTGCCAGCGGCCTACTACCGGGACAGGGGCCCGAAAAACTGTTTTTT. This codes for CASGLLPGQGPEKLFF.